Below are 28 T cell receptor beta chains sequenced from a single sample in a study of vaccination and CD4 T cells after COVID-19. Sequence data for DNA of cultured CD4+ T cells were generated by the Oncomine TCR Beta short-read assay. TCRdb reprocessed the PCR reads with MiXCR, giving one entry per CDR3 protein. The sample records 20,000 to 25,000 distinct CDR3 sequences, over 40% being singletons. The sample's treatment: approximately nine-day PBMC culture with coronavirus spike peptide pools or control peptides (ViraFEST assay). Their specific antigens are unknown. Material: CD4+ T cells from blood, cultured in vitro. The receptors here all came from a human donor who had recovered from COVID-19.

This clonotype appeared a few times. V is TRBV19 and J is TRBJ1-3; TRBD1 is a possible D gene (5 bases). CDR1 and CDR2 from the germline V gene are LNHDA and SQIVND (reference sequence). V shed 6 bases and J shed 2 bases, with 11 bases lying between them. This CDR3 has 14 residues. CDR3 protein: CASRPGATGNTIYF. In DNA form, the CDR3 reads TGTGCCAGTAGACCCGGGGCGACTGGAAACACCATATATTTT.

The chain has TRBV11-2 and TRBJ2-1; D not certain. V gave up 1 base and J gave up 9 bases, with 7 bases separating them. The CDR3 has 12 amino acids. CDR1 is SGHAT, CDR2 FQNNGV, per germline. This chain's CDR3 is CASSLAVGEQFF. The CDR3 DNA reads TGTGCCAGCAGCTTAGCAGTCGGTGAGCAGTTCTTC. The full variable domain, completed using reference TRBV11-2 and TRBJ2-1, is EAGVAQSPRYKIIEKRQSVAFWCNPISGHATLYWYQQILGQGPKLLIQFQNNGVVDDSQLPKDRFSAERLKGVDSTLKIQPAKLEDSAVYLCASSLAVGEQFFGPGTRLTVL.

The chain joins TRBV6-1 to TRBJ2-5; D call uncertain. Between the trimmed V and J ends, which lost 5 bases and 1 base, there was a span of 8 bases. This CDR3 is built from 13 residues. CDR1 and CDR2 from the germline V gene are MNHNS and SASEGT. The CDR3 DNA reads TGTGCCAGCAGTCGTACAGCCCAAGAGACCCAGTACTTC. Residues: CASSRTAQETQYF.

The rearrangement uses TRBV7-2 and TRBJ1-1, with 7 bases identical to TRBD1. The CDR3 length is 13 residues. V shed 4 bases and J 4 bases; nucleotides not matched to a gene: 3. Germline CDR1 and CDR2: SGHTA and FQGNSA. This CDR3 reads CASSWTGVTEAFF. The CDR3 DNA sequence: TGTGCCAGCAGCTGGACAGGTGTCACTGAAGCTTTCTTT.

This clonotype occurred a few times. The rearrangement uses TRBV11-3 and TRBJ1-2; 7 bases are a match to TRBD1. Germline values: CDR1 SGHNT, CDR2 YENEEA. The CDR3 extends over 13 amino acids. Unmatched junction bases numbered 3, after V lost 5 bases and J lost 3 bases. The CDR3 protein is CASSRQGHYGYTF. The CDR3 region has the DNA TGTGCCAGCAGCCGACAGGGACACTATGGCTACACCTTC.

This chain links TRBV6-7 with TRBJ2-7; 10 bases map to TRBD2. TRBV6-7 is recorded as an ORF, its role being uncertain. This CDR3 contains 14 residues. V lost 6 bases, J lost 6 bases, and 8 bases stayed unmatched. The CDR3 is CASSNGGTSVEQYF. The CDR3 region has the DNA TGTGCCAGCAGCAACGGAGGGACTAGCGTCGAGCAGTACTTC.

This clonotype has just a few counts. The chain links TRBV7-2 to TRBJ1-1; unclear D gene. The V gene's germline CDR1 is SGHTA and CDR2 FQGNSA. The CDR3 length is 15 residues. V lost 5 bases and J 0 bases, leaving 13 bases between the germline ends. The CDR3 sequence is CASSPRRGLNTEAFF. CDR3 nucleotides: TGTGCCAGCAGCCCTAGACGTGGTTTGAACACTGAAGCTTTCTTT. The entire variable domain, with the rest obtained from reference TRBV7-2 and TRBJ1-1, is as follows: GAGVSQSPSNKVTEKGKDVELRCDPISGHTALYWYRQSLGQGLEFLIYFQGNSAPDKSGLPSDRFSAERTGGSVSTLTIQRTQQEDSAVYLCASSPRRGLNTEAFFGQGTRLTVV.

This chain links TRBV30 with TRBJ1-6; TRBD1 agrees at 9 bases. V shed 3 bases, J shed 10 bases, and the junction held 7 bases outside the gene matches. CDR3 length equals 14 residues. The germline CDR1 and CDR2 sequences are GTSNPN and SVGIG (reference sequence). The CDR3 here is CAWSPDRGRSPLHF. In nucleotides, the CDR3 is TGTGCCTGGAGCCCGGACAGGGGAAGGTCACCCCTCCACTTT.

The chain carries TRBV12-3 or TRBV12-4 and TRBJ2-3; unclear D gene. CDR3 length: 16 residues. Trimming took 1 base from V and 4 from J, leaving 15 bases between them. The CDR3 DNA reads TGTGCCAGCAGTTTAGGGGCCCAAGGGCCTGCAGATACGCAGTATTTT. Translated: CASSLGAQGPADTQYF.

V and J are TRBV20-1 and TRBJ2-3; 8 bases are a match to TRBD2. The CDR3 spans 10 residues. Germline-derived CDR1 and CDR2 are DFQATT and SNEGSKA (reference sequence). V was clipped by 6 bases and J by 11 bases; unmatched bases: 4. The CDR3 coding sequence is TGCAGTGCCGGGGGGGCCCGGCAGTATTTT. Amino acid sequence: CSAGGARQYF.

This chain uses TRBV11-3 with TRBJ2-2; D perhaps matches TRBD1 (5 bases). V was clipped by 5 bases and J by 5 bases, with 18 bases between them. This CDR3 comprises 16 residues. Per the germline V gene, CDR1 is SGHNT and CDR2 is YENEEA. The CDR3, as DNA: TGTGCCAGCAGCAACTCCAAACTCGCAGGGACCGGGGAGCTGTTTTTT. It codes for CASSNSKLAGTGELFF.

This clonotype was seen more than once but under ten times. The chain has TRBV20-1 and TRBJ2-1, with unresolved D. The CDR3 has 13 residues. V lost 6 bases, J lost 5 bases, and 14 bases lay in between. CDR1 is DFQATT, CDR2 SNEGSKA, per germline (reference sequence). The CDR3 region has the DNA TGCAGTGCCGTTCGGCCCCCACACAATGAGCAGTTCTTC. Translated, it gives CSAVRPPHNEQFF.

The chain has TRBV5-6 and TRBJ1-6, with 7 nucleotides matching TRBD1. Germline CDR1 is SGHDT and CDR2 is YYEEEE. Trimming at V came to 4 bases and at J to 10 bases, leaving 8 bases not matched to a gene. The CDR3 covers 14 residues. The CDR3 coding sequence is TGTGCCAGCAGCCTGGGGTCAGGGGGATCACCCCTCCACTTT. Encoded protein: CASSLGSGGSPLHF.

This clonotype showed up just a few times. V usage is TRBV6-5 and J usage is TRBJ2-3; D may correspond to TRBD1 or TRBD2 (7 bases each). This CDR3 spans 17 amino acids. The ends were cut back, 0 bases at V and 4 bases at J, with 17 bases in the middle. The germline gives CDR1 MNHEY, CDR2 SVGAGI. The CDR3 spells CASSYSIGRGGSDTQYF. The CDR3 nucleotides read TGTGCCAGCAGTTACTCGATAGGCAGGGGGGGGTCAGATACGCAGTATTTT.

In the case of this clonotype: An end of the junction differs from the germline gene, which may be a read error. The V call is TRBV6-2 or TRBV6-3, the J call TRBJ2-3; D is perhaps TRBD1 (6 bases). This CDR3 region has 17 residues. Germline assignment: CDR1 MNHEY and CDR2 SVGEGT. Written as DNA, the CDR3 is TGTGCCAGCACTTACCCCCTCGGCACAGGGAGCACAGATACGCAGTATTTT. It encodes CASTYPLGTGSTDTQYF.

This clonotype is medium-sized. The chain couples TRBV20-1 to TRBJ1-6, with 8 nucleotides matching TRBD1. Germline V gives CDR1 DFQATT, CDR2 SNEGSKA (reference sequence). This CDR3 contains 16 residues. The V segment lost 1 base and the J segment 7 bases; nucleotides outside the gene matches: 9. CDR3 nucleotide sequence: TGCAGTGCTAGAGGGTCAGGGGGCTCCAAGAATTCACCCCTCCACTTT. It is translated as CSARGSGGSKNSPLHF.

The chain combines TRBV20-1 with TRBJ1-2; D is unresolved. The germline V gene has CDR1 DFQATT and CDR2 SNEGSKA (reference sequence). V lost 1 base to trimming and J lost 0 bases, with 12 bases between them. The CDR3 contains 15 residues. CDR3 amino acids: CSARVKKFSNYGYTF. The CDR3 DNA sequence: TGCAGTGCTAGAGTTAAAAAGTTTTCTAACTATGGCTACACCTTC.

The chain employs TRBV6-1 and TRBJ1-5; D not certain. Germline CDR1 MNHNS, CDR2 SASEGT. V was shortened by 5 bases and J by 6 bases, with 14 bases between the two germline ends. This CDR3 contains 14 residues. CDR3 loop: CASSSTGYGQPQHF. The DNA of the CDR3 is TGTGCCAGCAGTAGTACTGGTTACGGTCAGCCCCAGCATTTT.

The sample holds a few counts of this clonotype. J is TRBJ2-5 and V is TRBV29-1; the D call may be TRBD1 or TRBD2 (5 bases each). V was pared by 8 bases and J by 0 bases, with 7 bases between. This CDR3 comprises 11 residues. Per germline, CDR1 SQVTM and CDR2 ANQGSEA. The CDR3 loop reads CSLGDQETQYF. As DNA, the CDR3 is TGCAGCCTGGGGGACCAAGAGACCCAGTACTTC.

The chain joins TRBV20-1 to TRBJ1-6; D remains ambiguous. Germline assignment: CDR1 DFQATT and CDR2 SNEGSKA (reference sequence). The CDR3 is made up of 15 amino acids. Trimming left V 6 bases short and J 6 bases short, with 18 bases between. The CDR3 DNA reads TGCAGTGCAAGGCCCGAAGGCAGACCTAATTCACCCCTCCACTTT. Translated: CSARPEGRPNSPLHF.

The chain has TRBV12-3 or TRBV12-4 and TRBJ1-6; a possible D gene is TRBD1 (5 bases). V was trimmed by 7 bases and J by 10 bases, leaving 14 bases between them. The CDR3 is 13 residues long. The CDR3 is CASTSWGESPLHF. The CDR3 region has the DNA TGTGCCAGCACCTCCTGGGGGGAATCACCCCTCCACTTT.

The CDR3 loop is CASSSSGHTEAFF. CDR3 nucleotide sequence: TGTGCCAGCAGCTCCAGCGGGCACACTGAAGCTTTCTTT. The chain recombines TRBV7-9 with TRBJ1-1; unclear D gene. The germline V gene encodes CDR1 SEHNR and CDR2 FQNEAQ (reference sequence). The germline V and J ends were trimmed by 4 bases and 3 bases, with 9 bases remaining between them. CDR3 size: 13 residues.

In its sample, this clonotype was seen a few times. V is TRBV10-3 and J is TRBJ1-5, with D unresolved. From germline, CDR1 is ENHRY and CDR2 SYGVKD. The CDR3 consists of 15 residues. The germline V and J ends were trimmed by 0 bases and 6 bases, with 12 bases remaining between them. The CDR3 DNA reads as TGTGCCATCAGTGAGTCGTTGGAGGGCGGTCAGCCCCAGCATTTT. Its translation is CAISESLEGGQPQHF.

By sample share, this clonotype is large. V is TRBV6-1 and J is TRBJ1-1; tentative D call: TRBD1 (5 bases). The CDR3 loop spans 12 amino acids. Trimming cost V 8 bases and J 5 bases, with 12 bases left between them. Germline V gives CDR1 MNHNS, CDR2 SASEGT. CDR3 nucleotides: TGTGCCAGCGGTGGGGGGAGTACTGAAGCTTTCTTT. This codes for CASGGGSTEAFF.

CDR3 loop: CASSQGWGSRVRTDTQYF. The CDR3 DNA reads as TGTGCCAGCAGCCAAGGATGGGGCTCTCGGGTCCGCACAGATACGCAGTATTTT. The chain carries TRBV14 and TRBJ2-3; tentative D call: TRBD1 (5 bases). Germline V gene sequence: CDR1 SGHDN, CDR2 FVKESK. The CDR3 has 18 amino acids. V lost 1 base and J 1 base, leaving 18 bases between the germline ends. Supplemented by reference TRBV14 and TRBJ2-3, the full variable domain reads EAGVTQFPSHSVIEKGQTVTLRCDPISGHDNLYWYRRVMGKEIKFLLHFVKESKQDESGMPNNRFLAERTGGTYSTLKVQPAELEDSGVYFCASSQGWGSRVRTDTQYFGPGTRLTVL.

This clonotype appeared a few times. The chain couples TRBV19 to TRBJ2-3; TRBD2 might be the D (6 bases). V was pared by 10 bases and J by 7 bases, with 21 bases between. The germline V gene encodes CDR1 LNHDA and CDR2 SQIVND (reference sequence). This CDR3 has 14 amino acids. DNA of the CDR3: TGTGCCACCGCCACCTCTCCTAGCGAACATACGCAGTATTTT. It is translated as CATATSPSEHTQYF.

The chain has TRBV19 and TRBJ2-1, with 9 positions matching TRBD2. J gave up 0 bases and V 6 bases, and 3 bases lay outside the gene matches. CDR1 and CDR2 from the germline V gene are LNHDA and SQIVND (reference sequence). The CDR3 has 15 amino acids. The CDR3 protein is CASRTSGPSYNEQFF. CDR3 bases: TGTGCCAGTAGGACTAGCGGCCCCTCCTACAATGAGCAGTTCTTC.

As DNA, the CDR3 is TGTGCCAGCAGCTCCCCTGGGACAGGGAATCAGCCCCAGCATTTT. This encodes CASSSPGTGNQPQHF. The V and J genes are TRBV28 and TRBJ1-5, with 9 bases identical to TRBD1. The ends lost 6 bases at V and 4 bases at J; junction bases unmatched: 7. Germline CDR1 reads MDHEN; CDR2 reads SYDVKM. This CDR3 contains 15 residues.